The 3 T cell receptor beta chains presented below share a single source sample, sequenced in a study of T-cell reconstitution after alpha-beta-depleted transplantation in children (dated by TCRdb to the mid-2010s). This specimen's treatment or condition label, interpreted: allogeneic hematopoietic cell transplantation with graft depleted of TCRalphabeta T cells and CD19 B cells. The method was PCR. The data were produced on an Illumina HiSeq 2500. TCR libraries were prepared with molecular barcoding, using unique molecular identifiers to normalize TCRbeta repertoire quantification. Using fastp trimming at Q25 and MiXCR clonotype assembly, TCRdb reanalyzed the public sequencing data and kept in-frame beta chains. Identical CDR3 proteins give one entry, which carries the most common genes and DNA. This sample has around 45,000 distinct CDR3 sequences in its table, and around 53% of those were observed once. Roughly two fifths of the sample rests with the top ten.

Sequences were derived from peripheral blood, sampled before TCRalphabeta/CD19-depleted stem cell transplant. The receptors shown here come from a boy younger than two with SCID, due to receive a stem cell transplant.

This clonotype was found a few times. This chain uses TRBV3-1 with TRBJ2-4, with TRBD2 identical over 7 bases. V dropped 1 base and J dropped 8; count of bases not matched to a gene: 11. Germline assignment: CDR1 LGHDT and CDR2 YNNKEL (reference sequence). The CDR3 extends over 16 amino acids. The CDR3 DNA reads TGTGCCAGCAGCCAAGTTTCGGCTAGCGGCCGGGACATTCAGTACTTC. This sequence encodes CASSQVSASGRDIQYF.

CDR3 in DNA: TGTGCCAGCAGTTTGTATCAGACGTACCAAGAGACCCAGTACTTC. It specifies CASSLYQTYQETQYF. The rearrangement links TRBV12-3 or TRBV12-4 to TRBJ2-5; no clear D gene. V was clipped by 3 bases and J by 0 bases, with 11 bases between them. This CDR3 contains 15 residues.

There are a few counts of this clonotype. This chain connects TRBV7-2 to TRBJ2-3; D gene ambiguous. This CDR3 spans 13 amino acids. Germline assignment: CDR1 SGHTA and CDR2 FQGNSA. The ends were cut back, 6 bases at V and 2 bases at J, with 9 bases in the middle. CDR3 residues: CASSSLNTDTQYF. The CDR3 coding sequence is TGTGCCAGCAGTTCCCTAAACACAGATACGCAGTATTTT.